This TCR beta chain was obtained from a study of T-cell memory formation after mild COVID-19. CDR1 and CDR2 (germline): MNHNS, SASEGT. The CDR3 consists of 14 residues. V dropped 7 bases and J dropped 7; count of bases not matched to a gene: 9. A word on this clonotype: Its specificity is not known.

Overall study findings and caveats: The study found contracting CD4+ clones mainly in CM and EM and contracting CD8+ clones in EMRA. Some clones that responded were present in memory (sampled pre-infection), which suggests cross-reactive memory joined.

Via MiXCR, TCRdb re-called the 5' RACE reads, giving one row per CDR3 protein. The sample lists around 440,000 distinct CDR3 sequences, roughly 18% occurring once. The rearrangement links TRBV6-1 to TRBJ2-4, with 8 nucleotides matching TRBD1. The receptor's source is an adult woman who had mild COVID-19 (a few samples of this study predate the infection). Cell type and time point are not known. Sequenced input: PBMCs or a T cell subset sorted from them (not recorded which). Here the CDR3 reads CASNEQGDQNIQYF. In nucleotides, the CDR3 is TGTGCCAGCAACGAACAGGGGGACCAGAACATTCAGTACTTC.